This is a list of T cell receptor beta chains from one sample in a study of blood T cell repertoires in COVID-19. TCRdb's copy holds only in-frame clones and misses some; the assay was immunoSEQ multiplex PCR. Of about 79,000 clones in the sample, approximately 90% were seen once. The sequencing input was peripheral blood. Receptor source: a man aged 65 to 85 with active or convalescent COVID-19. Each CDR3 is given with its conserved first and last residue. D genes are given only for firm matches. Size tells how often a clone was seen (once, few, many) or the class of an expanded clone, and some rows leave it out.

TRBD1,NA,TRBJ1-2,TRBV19,TGTGCCAGTAGTGCTACAGGGGGTTCTAACTATGGCTACACCTTC,CASSATGGSNYGYTF
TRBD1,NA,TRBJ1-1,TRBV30,TGTGCCTGGAGTGTCGCGGACAGGGGCACTGAAGCTTTCTTT,CAWSVADRGTEAFF
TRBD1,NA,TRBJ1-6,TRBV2,TGTGCCAGCAGGGTGACAGGGTTTAGTAATTCACCCCTCCACTTT,CASRVTGFSNSPLHF
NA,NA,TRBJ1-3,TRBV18,TGTGCCAGCTCACCTCAACACTCGGGCTCTGGAAACACCATATATTTT,CASSPQHSGSGNTIYF
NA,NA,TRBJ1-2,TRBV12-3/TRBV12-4,TGTGCCAGCAGTTTGTTAACCGGCTATGGCTACACCTTC,CASSLLTGYGYTF
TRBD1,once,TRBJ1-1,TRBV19,TGTGCCAGTAAACCGGGACAGAAGAACACTGAAGCTTTCTTT,CASKPGQKNTEAFF
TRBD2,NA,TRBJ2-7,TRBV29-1,TGCAGCGTCGGGGACCGGGGAGGGAGTGGCGAGCAGTACTTC,CSVGDRGGSGEQYF
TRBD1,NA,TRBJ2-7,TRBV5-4,TGTGCCAGCAGCTTGGCCCTCGGGACAGGGGGCAACGAGCAGTACTTC,CASSLALGTGGNEQYF
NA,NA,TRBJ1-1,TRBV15,TGTGCCACCAGCCCTATGTACACTGAAGCTTTCTTT,CATSPMYTEAFF
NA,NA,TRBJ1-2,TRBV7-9,TGTGCCAGCAGCTTTCGGGGAGAGTATGGCTACACCTTC,CASSFRGEYGYTF
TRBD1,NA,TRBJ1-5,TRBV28,TGTGCCGCGGGCAGGGGGCCGAGTCAGCCCCAGCATTTT,CAAGRGPSQPQHF
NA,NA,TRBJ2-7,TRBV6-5,TGTGCCAGCAGTTACGGGGGGATGAGCTCCTACGAGCAGTACTTC,CASSYGGMSSYEQYF
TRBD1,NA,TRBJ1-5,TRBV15,TGTGCCACCAGCAGCCGGGACAGGCAATGGGTACAGCCCCAGCATTTT,CATSSRDRQWVQPQHF
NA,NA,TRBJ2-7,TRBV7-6,TGTGCCAGCAGCCTAGGGACTGCGCAGTACGAGCAGTACTTC,CASSLGTAQYEQYF
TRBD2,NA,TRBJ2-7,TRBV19,TGTGCCAGTAGTATACGGGACTACTCCTACGAGCAGTACTTC,CASSIRDYSYEQYF
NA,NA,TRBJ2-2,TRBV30,TGTGCCTGGCCGAGTTACACCGGGGAGCTGTTTTTT,CAWPSYTGELFF
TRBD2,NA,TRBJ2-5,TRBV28,TGTGCCAGCAGTACAAGACTAGCGGGAGGGCGGCAAGAGACCCAGTACTTC,CASSTRLAGGRQETQYF
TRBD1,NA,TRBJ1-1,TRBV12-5,TGTGCTAGTGCCTTGGGACAGGACACTGAAGCTTTCTTT,CASALGQDTEAFF
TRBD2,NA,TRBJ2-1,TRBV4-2,TGTGCCAGCAGCCAAGCAGTGGGGCCTAGCGGGAGCGATGAGCAGTTCTTC,CASSQAVGPSGSDEQFF
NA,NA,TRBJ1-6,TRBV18,TGTGCCAGCTCACCGGCGGCAGGAGGCTCCTATAATTCACCCCTCCACTTT,CASSPAAGGSYNSPLHF
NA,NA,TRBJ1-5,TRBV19,TGTGCCAGTAGTATAGAAGTCAGGGATTATAGCAATCAGCCCCAGCATTTT,CASSIEVRDYSNQPQHF
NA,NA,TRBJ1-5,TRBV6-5,TGTGCCAGCAGTAGGACAGATAGCAATCAGCCCCAGCATTTT,CASSRTDSNQPQHF
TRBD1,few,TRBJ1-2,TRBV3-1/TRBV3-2,TGTGCCAGCAGCGCCGCCGGGACAGGGGGTTTAGGCTACACCTTC,CASSAAGTGGLGYTF
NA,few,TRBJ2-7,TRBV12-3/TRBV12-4,TGTGCCAGCAGTTTATTGATGAGTTCCGAGCAGTACTTC,CASSLLMSSEQYF
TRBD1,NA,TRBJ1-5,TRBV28,TGTGCATCCCGGGACAGGGATTTTTATAGCAATCAGCCCCAGCATTTT,CASRDRDFYSNQPQHF
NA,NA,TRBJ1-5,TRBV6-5,TGTGCCAGCAACAGGGCGAGCAATCAGCCCCAGCATTTT,CASNRASNQPQHF
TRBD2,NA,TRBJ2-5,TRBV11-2,TGTGCCAGCAGCTTAGGTCGCCTAGCGGGATTCGGGGAGACCCAGTACTTC,CASSLGRLAGFGETQYF
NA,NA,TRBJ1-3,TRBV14,TGTGCCAGCAGCGAACAGTACTCTGGAAACACCATATATTTT,CASSEQYSGNTIYF
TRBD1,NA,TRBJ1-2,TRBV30,TGTGCCTGGAGTTTCGCCTTCGGGGACAGGGATTCCTATGGCTACACCTTC,CAWSFAFGDRDSYGYTF
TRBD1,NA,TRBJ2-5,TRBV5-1,TGCGCCAGCAGCATGGACAGGGGGCAAGAGACCCAGTACTTC,CASSMDRGQETQYF
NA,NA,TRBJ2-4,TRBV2,TGTGCCAGCAGTGAACGGGTCGGCAGGGACAAAAACATTCAGTACTTC,CASSERVGRDKNIQYF
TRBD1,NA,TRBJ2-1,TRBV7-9,TGTGCCAGCAGCCCCCCGACCGGGGACAGATACAATGAGCAGTTCTTC,CASSPPTGDRYNEQFF
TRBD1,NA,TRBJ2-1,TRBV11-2,TGTGCCAGCAGCCCCAGGGGGCAGATTGAGCAGTTCTTC,CASSPRGQIEQFF
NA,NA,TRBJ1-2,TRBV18,TGTGCCAGCTCAAGGGCAGGGTATTTCTATGGCTACACCTTC,CASSRAGYFYGYTF
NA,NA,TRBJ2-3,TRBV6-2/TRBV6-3,TGTGCCAGCAGTTACTCAACTGAGGGAGTAGATACGCAGTATTTT,CASSYSTEGVDTQYF
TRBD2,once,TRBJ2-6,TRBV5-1,TGCGCCACCAAATGGCTAGCGGGAGGGGCGGGGGCCAACGTCCTGACTTTC,CATKWLAGGAGANVLTF
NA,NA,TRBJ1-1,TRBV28,TGTGCCAGCGGTGGACAGTTGAACACTGAAGCTTTCTTT,CASGGQLNTEAFF
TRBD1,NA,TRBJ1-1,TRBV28,TGTGCCACCGACGATGACTCCACAGGGGTGACTGAAGCTTTCTTT,CATDDDSTGVTEAFF
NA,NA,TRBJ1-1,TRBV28,TGTGCCAGCAGTTTGGGAGGGGGTTCGAGGACTGAAGCTTTCTTT,CASSLGGGSRTEAFF
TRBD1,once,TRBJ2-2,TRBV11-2,TGTGCCAGCAGCCAGGGACAGGGGAGGACTAAAGGGGAGCTGTTTTTT,CASSQGQGRTKGELFF
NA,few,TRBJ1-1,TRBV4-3,TGCGCCAGCAGCCAAGATAGGAGTAGGACTGAAGCTTTCTTT,CASSQDRSRTEAFF
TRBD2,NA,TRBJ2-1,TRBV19,TGTGCCAGTAGTCGGACTAGCGGGATTGATTTTCTTGATGAGCAGTTCTTC,CASSRTSGIDFLDEQFF
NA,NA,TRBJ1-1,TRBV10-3,TGTGCCATCAGTGAGTCGAGTGGGAACACTGAAGCTTTCTTT,CAISESSGNTEAFF
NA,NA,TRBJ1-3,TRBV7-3,TGTGCCAGCAGCGCAACTTACTCCGGAAACACCATATATTTT,CASSATYSGNTIYF
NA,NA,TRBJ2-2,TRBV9,TGTGCCAGCAGCGCGCAGGGTTTGAACACCGGGGAGCTGTTTTTT,CASSAQGLNTGELFF
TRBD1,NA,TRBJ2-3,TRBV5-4,TGTGCCAGCAGCTACAGGGGATCCTCCACAGATACGCAGTATTTT,CASSYRGSSTDTQYF
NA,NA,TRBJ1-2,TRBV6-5,TGTGCCAGCAGAGAGGGTTTGGACTATGGCTACACCTTC,CASREGLDYGYTF
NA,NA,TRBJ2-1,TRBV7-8,TGTGCCAGCAGCTTAGAGGGGACCGCCGGGGGAAATGAGCAGTTCTTC,CASSLEGTAGGNEQFF
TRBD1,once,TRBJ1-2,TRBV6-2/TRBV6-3,TGTGCCAGCAGTGGGGGACAGAACCCTAGAGGCTACACCTTC,CASSGGQNPRGYTF